Included here is one T cell receptor beta chain sequence, with context. The antigen is unknown. The junction had 6 bases not matched to a gene; V was cut back by 7 bases and J by 0 bases. The CDR3 spans 14 residues. Germline lookup yields CDR1 SGHAT and CDR2 FQDESV (reference sequence). The sample comes from a study of graft-versus-host responses after intestinal transplantation. TCRdb keeps only in-frame clones here, not all; method: immunoSEQ multiplex PCR. The table records around 84,000 clones, roughly four fifths of them present only once. This TCR was recovered from a human donor who received an intestinal transplant. The chain employs TRBV11-1 and TRBJ2-7; 7 positions agree with TRBD1. This specimen was unstimulated CD8+ T cells sorted from spleen or lymph node cells, taken before intestinal transplant. The CDR3: CASTPDRSSYEQYF. CDR3 nucleotide sequence: TGTGCCAGCACTCCGGACAGGAGCTCCTACGAGCAGTACTTC.